Each of the 5 T cell receptor beta chains below was sequenced from the same sample in a study of blood T cells in healthy people across ages (dated by TCRdb to between 2014 and 2017). Library method: 5' RACE. Instrument used: Illumina HiSeq 2500. A second PCR of roughly 7 to 11 cycles was run with a J-beta primer mix and a sample-barcoded 5' primer. In-frame beta chains were kept once TCRdb had trimmed the public reads at Q25 with fastp and called clones with MiXCR. Duplicate CDR3 protein sequences are folded into a single record with the most common DNA and genes. The sample includes 600,000 or so distinct CDR3 sequences, with more than 20% observed a single time. The ten largest account for around 3.4% of the sample. Sequencing was performed on blood. Receptors were obtained from a man between 65 and 85 years old in good health.

This clonotype was recorded a few times. The rearrangement uses TRBV24-1 and TRBJ2-7; D is uncertain. CDR1 KGHDR and CDR2 SFDVKD come from the germline V gene. This CDR3 has 15 amino acids. V lost 1 base and J lost 2, with 11 bases in between. This chain's CDR3 is CATSDLHSKTYEQYF. CDR3 coding DNA: TGTGCCACCAGTGATTTACATTCCAAAACCTACGAGCAGTACTTC.

The rearrangement uses TRBV20-1 and TRBJ1-2; 8 bases agree with TRBD1. The CDR3 loop spans 16 amino acids. The germline gives CDR1 DFQATT, CDR2 SNEGSKA (reference sequence). J gave up 5 bases and V 3 bases, and 14 bases lay outside the gene matches. CDR3 sequence: CSASIGQGGLGYGYTF. The CDR3 coding sequence is TGCAGTGCTAGTATCGGACAGGGTGGACTAGGATATGGCTACACCTTC.

This clonotype turned up a few times. The V call is TRBV12-3 or TRBV12-4, the J call TRBJ2-1, with TRBD2 matching 12 bases. V was clipped by 6 bases and J by 4 bases; unmatched bases: 4. The length of the CDR3 is 15 residues. The CDR3 DNA reads as TGTGCCAGCAGGCAAGGACTAGCGGGGTACAATGAGCAGTTCTTC. Encoded protein: CASRQGLAGYNEQFF.

There are a few counts of this clonotype. This chain links TRBV10-2 with TRBJ1-2, with 9 bases identical to TRBD1. V was pared by 3 bases and J by 6 bases, with 5 bases of the junction left unmatched. The germline V gene encodes CDR1 WSHSY and CDR2 SAAADI. This CDR3 has 14 residues. The CDR3 DNA sequence: TGCGCCAGCAGTGACCTGGACAGGGGTGATGGCTACACCTTC. It codes for CASSDLDRGDGYTF.

The rearrangement uses TRBV28 and TRBJ2-7, with D perhaps matching TRBD1 (5 bases). The CDR3 runs to 13 residues. The V end lost 2 bases, the J end lost 7 bases, and 12 bases lay between the germline ends. Germline V lookup: CDR1 MDHEN, CDR2 SYDVKM. DNA for the CDR3: TGTGCCAGCAGTTTACAGGGAAGGGATGAGCAGTACTTC. Its protein is CASSLQGRDEQYF.